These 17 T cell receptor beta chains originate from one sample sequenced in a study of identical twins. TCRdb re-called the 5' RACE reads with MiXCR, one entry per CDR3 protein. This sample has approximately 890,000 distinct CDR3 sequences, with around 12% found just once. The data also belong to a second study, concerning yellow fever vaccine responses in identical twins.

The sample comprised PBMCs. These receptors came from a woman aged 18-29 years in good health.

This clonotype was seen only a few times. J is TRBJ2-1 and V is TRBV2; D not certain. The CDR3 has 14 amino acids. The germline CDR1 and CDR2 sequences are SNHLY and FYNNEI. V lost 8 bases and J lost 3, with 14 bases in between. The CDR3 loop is CASEGPPGYNEQFF. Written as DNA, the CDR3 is TGTGCCAGCGAAGGGCCCCCTGGCTACAATGAGCAGTTCTTC.

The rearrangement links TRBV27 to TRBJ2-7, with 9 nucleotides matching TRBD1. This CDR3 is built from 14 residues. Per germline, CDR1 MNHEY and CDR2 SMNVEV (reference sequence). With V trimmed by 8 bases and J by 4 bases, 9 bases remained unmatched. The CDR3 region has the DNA TGTGCCAGCCGCTCTCTACAGGGGGCGTACGAGCAGTACTTC. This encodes CASRSLQGAYEQYF.

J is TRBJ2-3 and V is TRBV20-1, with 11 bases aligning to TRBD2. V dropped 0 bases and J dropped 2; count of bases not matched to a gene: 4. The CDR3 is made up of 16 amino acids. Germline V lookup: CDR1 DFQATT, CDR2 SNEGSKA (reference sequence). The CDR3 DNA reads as TGCAGTGCTAGAGATATGGGACTAGCGGTCACAGATACGCAGTATTTT. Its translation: CSARDMGLAVTDTQYF.

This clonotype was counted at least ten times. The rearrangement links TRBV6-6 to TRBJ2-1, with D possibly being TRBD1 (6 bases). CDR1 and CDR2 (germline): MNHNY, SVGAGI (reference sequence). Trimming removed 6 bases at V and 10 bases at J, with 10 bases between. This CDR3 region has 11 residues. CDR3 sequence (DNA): TGTGCCAGCAGGCAAGGGACAGAGCAGTTCTTC. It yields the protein CASRQGTEQFF.

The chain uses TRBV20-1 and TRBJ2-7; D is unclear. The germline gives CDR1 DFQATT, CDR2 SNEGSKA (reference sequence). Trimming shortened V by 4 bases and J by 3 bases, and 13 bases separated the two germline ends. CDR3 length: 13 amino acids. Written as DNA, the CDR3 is TGCAGTGCTACAACTAACCCGAACTACGAGCAGTACTTC. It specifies CSATTNPNYEQYF.

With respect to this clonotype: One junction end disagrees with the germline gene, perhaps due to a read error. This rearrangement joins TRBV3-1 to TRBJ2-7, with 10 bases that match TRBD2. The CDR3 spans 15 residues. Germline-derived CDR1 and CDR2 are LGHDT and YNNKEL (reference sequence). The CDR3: CACSRKREGNYEQYF. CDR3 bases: TGTGCCTGCAGCCGAAAGCGGGAGGGTAACTACGAGCAGTACTTC.

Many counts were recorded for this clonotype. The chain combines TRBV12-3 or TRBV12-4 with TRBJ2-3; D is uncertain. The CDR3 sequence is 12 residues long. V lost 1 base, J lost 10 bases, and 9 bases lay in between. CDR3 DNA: TGTGCCAGCAGTTTAGAAGCTAGGTCGCAGTATTTT. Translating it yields CASSLEARSQYF.

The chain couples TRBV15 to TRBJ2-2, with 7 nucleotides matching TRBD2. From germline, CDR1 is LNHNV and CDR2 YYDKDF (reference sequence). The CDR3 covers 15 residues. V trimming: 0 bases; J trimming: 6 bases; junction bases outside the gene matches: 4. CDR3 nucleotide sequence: TGTGCCACCAGCAGAGATCGGGGGGACCCCGGGGAGCTGTTTTTT. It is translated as CATSRDRGDPGELFF.

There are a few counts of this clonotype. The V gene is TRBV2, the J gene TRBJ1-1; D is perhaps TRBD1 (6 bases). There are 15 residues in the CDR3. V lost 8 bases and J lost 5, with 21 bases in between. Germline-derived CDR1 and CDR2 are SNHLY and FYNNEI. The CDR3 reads CASRGSGARGTEAFF. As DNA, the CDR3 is TGTGCCAGCCGGGGGTCAGGGGCGCGGGGGACTGAAGCTTTCTTT.

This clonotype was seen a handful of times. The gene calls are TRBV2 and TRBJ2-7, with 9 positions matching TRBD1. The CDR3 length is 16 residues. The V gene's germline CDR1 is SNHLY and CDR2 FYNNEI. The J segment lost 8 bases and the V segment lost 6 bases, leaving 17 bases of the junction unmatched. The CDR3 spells CASRRTGVSPDEQQYV. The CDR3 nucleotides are TGTGCCAGCAGGCGGACAGGGGTCTCCCCTGACGAGCAGCAGTACGTC.

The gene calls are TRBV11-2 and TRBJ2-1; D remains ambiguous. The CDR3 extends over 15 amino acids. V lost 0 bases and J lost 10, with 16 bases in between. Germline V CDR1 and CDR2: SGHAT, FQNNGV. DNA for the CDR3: TGTGCCAGCAGCTTAGATCAGGTGAGGAGCCGGGAGCAGTTCTTC. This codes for CASSLDQVRSREQFF.

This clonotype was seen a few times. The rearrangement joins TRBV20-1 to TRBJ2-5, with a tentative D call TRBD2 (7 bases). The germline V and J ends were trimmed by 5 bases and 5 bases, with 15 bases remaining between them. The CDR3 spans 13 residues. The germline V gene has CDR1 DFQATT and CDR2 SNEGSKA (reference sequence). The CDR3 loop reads CSAAGAPRETQYF. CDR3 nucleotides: TGCAGTGCTGCGGGGGCACCCCGGGAGACCCAGTACTTC.

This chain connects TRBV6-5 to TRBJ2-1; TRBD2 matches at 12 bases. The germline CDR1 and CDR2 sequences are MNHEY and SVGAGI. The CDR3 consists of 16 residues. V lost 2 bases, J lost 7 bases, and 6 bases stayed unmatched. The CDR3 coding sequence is TGTGCCAGCAGTTACGCAGGACTAGCGGGGCGGAATGAGCAGTTCTTC. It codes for CASSYAGLAGRNEQFF.

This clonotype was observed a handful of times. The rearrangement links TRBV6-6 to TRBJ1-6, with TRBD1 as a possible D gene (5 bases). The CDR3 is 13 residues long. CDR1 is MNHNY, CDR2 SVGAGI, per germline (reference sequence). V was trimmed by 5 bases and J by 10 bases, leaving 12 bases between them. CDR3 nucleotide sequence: TGTGCCAGCAGTCCCCTCGGGGGGTCACCCCTCCACTTT. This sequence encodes CASSPLGGSPLHF.

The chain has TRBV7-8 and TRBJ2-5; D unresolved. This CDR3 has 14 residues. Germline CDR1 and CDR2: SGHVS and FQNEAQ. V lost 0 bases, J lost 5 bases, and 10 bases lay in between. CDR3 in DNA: TGTGCCAGCAGCTTAGCTAGGAGCCAGGAGACCCAGTACTTC. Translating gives CASSLARSQETQYF.

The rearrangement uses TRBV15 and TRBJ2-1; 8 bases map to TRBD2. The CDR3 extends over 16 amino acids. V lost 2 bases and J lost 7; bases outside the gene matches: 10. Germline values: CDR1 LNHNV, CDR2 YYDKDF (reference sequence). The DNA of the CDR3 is TGTGCCACCAGCAGAAAACGGGAGGGCTTAAGGAATGAGCAGTTCTTC. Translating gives CATSRKREGLRNEQFF.

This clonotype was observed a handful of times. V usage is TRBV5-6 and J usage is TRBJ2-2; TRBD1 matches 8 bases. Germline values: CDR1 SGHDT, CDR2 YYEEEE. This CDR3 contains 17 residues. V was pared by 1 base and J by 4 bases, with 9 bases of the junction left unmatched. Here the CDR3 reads CASSLPTGGSATGELFF. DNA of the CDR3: TGTGCCAGCAGCTTGCCTACAGGGGGTTCGGCCACCGGGGAGCTGTTTTTT.